Below, 2 T cell receptor beta chains from the same sample are listed, as sequenced in a study of OX40 agonist ivuxolimab in advanced cancers. Library creation used the immunoSEQ multiplex PCR assay. TCRdb limited this immuneACCESS table to in-frame rearrangements with V and J called. A share of clones is missing; checked studies link under half to unresolved V genes, and the rest is unexplained. A total of about 54,000 clones appear in this sample, approximately 90% of them only once. The ten largest clones take up approximately 7.9% of the sample. This material consisted of CD4+ or CD8+ T cells sorted from blood, taken in a trial of the OX40 agonist ivuxolimab. Source of these receptors: an adult with an advanced solid tumor such as melanoma, head and neck, liver or kidney cancer.

The chain combines TRBV7-9 with TRBJ2-2; D possibly corresponds to TRBD2 (5 bases). Germline values: CDR1 SEHNR, CDR2 FQNEAQ (reference sequence). This CDR3 is 16 amino acids long. With 5 bases removed from V and 4 bases from J, the gap between germline ends came to 17 bases. CDR3 amino acids: CASSERRQALTGELFF. In DNA, the CDR3 is TGTGCCAGCAGCGAGCGGCGGCAGGCTCTCACCGGGGAGCTGTTTTTT.

This rearrangement joins TRBV5-1 to TRBJ1-1; possible D gene TRBD1, 5 bases. Germline V lookup: CDR1 SGHRS, CDR2 YFSETQ. V lost 3 bases to trimming and J lost 3 bases, with 9 bases between them. This CDR3 contains 13 residues. The DNA for the CDR3 is TGCGCCAGCAGCTCAGGGACGGACACTGAAGCTTTCTTT. Translating it yields CASSSGTDTEAFF.